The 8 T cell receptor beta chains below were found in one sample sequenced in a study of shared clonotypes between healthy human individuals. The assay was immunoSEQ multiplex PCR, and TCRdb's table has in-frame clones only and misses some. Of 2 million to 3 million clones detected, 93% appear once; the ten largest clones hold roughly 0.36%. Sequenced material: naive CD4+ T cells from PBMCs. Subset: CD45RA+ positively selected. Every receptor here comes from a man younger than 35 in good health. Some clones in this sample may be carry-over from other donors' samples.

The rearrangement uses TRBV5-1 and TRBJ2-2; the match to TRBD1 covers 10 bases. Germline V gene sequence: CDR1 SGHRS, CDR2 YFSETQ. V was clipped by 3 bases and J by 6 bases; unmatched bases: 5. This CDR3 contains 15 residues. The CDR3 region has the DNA TGCGCCAGCAGCTGGGGGACAGGGGTCCCCGGGGAGCTGTTTTTT. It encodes CASSWGTGVPGELFF.

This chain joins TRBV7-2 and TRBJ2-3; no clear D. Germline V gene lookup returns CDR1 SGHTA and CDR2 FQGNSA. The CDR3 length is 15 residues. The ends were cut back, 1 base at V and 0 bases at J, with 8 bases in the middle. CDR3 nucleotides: TGTGCCAGCAGCTTAGAGTTGTATAGCACAGATACGCAGTATTTT. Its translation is CASSLELYSTDTQYF.

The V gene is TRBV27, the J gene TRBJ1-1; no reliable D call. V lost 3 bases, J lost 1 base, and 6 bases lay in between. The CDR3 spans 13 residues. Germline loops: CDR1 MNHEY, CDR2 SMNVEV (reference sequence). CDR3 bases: TGTGCCAGCAGTTTTAAGGGGAACACTGAAGCTTTCTTT. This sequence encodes CASSFKGNTEAFF.

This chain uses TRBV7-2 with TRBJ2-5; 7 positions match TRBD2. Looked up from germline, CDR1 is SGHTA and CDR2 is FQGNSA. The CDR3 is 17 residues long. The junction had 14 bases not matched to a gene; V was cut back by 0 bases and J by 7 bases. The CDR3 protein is CASSLAGGSIVVGTQYF. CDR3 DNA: TGTGCCAGCAGCTTAGCGGGGGGGTCTATTGTGGTCGGGACCCAGTACTTC.

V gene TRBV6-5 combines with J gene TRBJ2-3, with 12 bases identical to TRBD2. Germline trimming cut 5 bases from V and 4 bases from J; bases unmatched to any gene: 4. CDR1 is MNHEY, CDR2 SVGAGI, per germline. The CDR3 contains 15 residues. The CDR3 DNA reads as TGTGCCAGCAGTAGACTAGCGGGAGTTTCAGATACGCAGTATTTT. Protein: CASSRLAGVSDTQYF.

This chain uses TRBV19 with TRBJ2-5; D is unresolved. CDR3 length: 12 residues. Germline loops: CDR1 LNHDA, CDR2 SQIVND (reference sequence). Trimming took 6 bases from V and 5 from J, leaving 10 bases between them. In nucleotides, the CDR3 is TGTGCCAGTAGGAGCTTTGGGGAGACCCAGTACTTC. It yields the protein CASRSFGETQYF.

The CDR3 here is CASNSPPSGMAEQFF. CDR3 DNA: TGCGCCAGCAATTCCCCGCCTAGCGGGATGGCTGAGCAGTTCTTC. This chain joins TRBV4-1 and TRBJ2-1; 9 nucleotides line up with TRBD2. The V segment lost 7 bases and the J segment 9 bases; nucleotides outside the gene matches: 13. Germline V gene lookup returns CDR1 MGHRA and CDR2 YSYEKL. This CDR3 contains 15 residues.

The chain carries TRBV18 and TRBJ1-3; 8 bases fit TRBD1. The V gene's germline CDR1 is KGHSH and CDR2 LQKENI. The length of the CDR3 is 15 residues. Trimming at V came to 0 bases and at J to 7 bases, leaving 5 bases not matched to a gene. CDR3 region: CASSPPRTGMNTIYF. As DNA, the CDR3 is TGTGCCAGCTCACCACCCCGGACAGGGATGAACACCATATATTTT.